This is a list of T cell receptor beta chains from one sample in a study of CD8+ T cells in alopecia areata. The data were produced by immunoSEQ multiplex PCR, yet TCRdb's version contains in-frame clones alone and is incomplete. In the table there are more than 150,000 clones, 45% to 55% of which are singletons. This material consisted of CD8+ T cells sorted from blood, taken at week 0. The receptors shown here come from a human donor with alopecia areata. CDR3s include the opening cysteine and the closing phenylalanine or tryptophan. The D gene is left open where the match is weak. Size tells how often a clone was seen (once, few, many) or the class of an expanded clone, and some rows leave it out.

v_gene: TRBV5-1; abundance: -; d_gene: -; j_gene: TRBJ2-1; CDR3nt: TGCGCCAGCAGCTTGCTCAAGAATGAGCAGTTCTTC; CDR3aa: CASSLLKNEQFF
v_gene: TRBV4-1; abundance: -; d_gene: -; j_gene: TRBJ2-3; CDR3nt: TGCGCCAGCAGCCAACGCAGCACAGATACGCAGTATTTT; CDR3aa: CASSQRSTDTQYF
v_gene: TRBV7-9; abundance: -; d_gene: TRBD1; j_gene: TRBJ1-2; CDR3nt: TGTGCCAGCGGAGACAGGGACTATGGCTACACCTTC; CDR3aa: CASGDRDYGYTF
v_gene: TRBV29-1; abundance: few; d_gene: TRBD1; j_gene: TRBJ1-1; CDR3nt: TGCAGTGCAGGGGGCGACACTGAAGCTTTCTTT; CDR3aa: CSAGGDTEAFF
v_gene: TRBV19; abundance: few; d_gene: -; j_gene: TRBJ1-1; CDR3nt: TGTGCCAGTATAAAGGGACGGAAGGCTTTCTTT; CDR3aa: CASIKGRKAFF
v_gene: TRBV25-1; abundance: -; d_gene: TRBD2; j_gene: TRBJ2-3; CDR3nt: TGTGCCAGCAGAGGGGGGACTAGCGGGGGCGATACGCAGTATTTT; CDR3aa: CASRGGTSGGDTQYF
v_gene: TRBV30; abundance: many; d_gene: -; j_gene: TRBJ1-1; CDR3nt: TGTGCCTGGACAGAAGGGACAGAAGCTTTCTTT; CDR3aa: CAWTEGTEAFF
v_gene: TRBV15; abundance: few; d_gene: -; j_gene: TRBJ2-4; CDR3nt: TGTGCCACCACCGACTCTCGGGACAATAAAAACATTCAGTACTTC; CDR3aa: CATTDSRDNKNIQYF
v_gene: TRBV6-5; abundance: -; d_gene: TRBD1; j_gene: TRBJ1-5; CDR3nt: TGTGCCAGCAGCGCGACAGGGAGCCAGCCCCAGCATTTT; CDR3aa: CASSATGSQPQHF
v_gene: TRBV11-2; abundance: few; d_gene: -; j_gene: TRBJ2-1; CDR3nt: TGTGCCAGCAGGGGGTCGGGTGAGCAGTTCTTC; CDR3aa: CASRGSGEQFF
v_gene: TRBV30; abundance: -; d_gene: -; j_gene: TRBJ1-1; CDR3nt: TGTGCCTCCGCGGGAGGGGACACTGAAGCTTTCTTT; CDR3aa: CASAGGDTEAFF
v_gene: TRBV29-1; abundance: -; d_gene: -; j_gene: TRBJ2-2; CDR3nt: TGCAGCGTTCTTAACGACAGACCTACGAACACCGGGGAGCTGTTTTTT; CDR3aa: CSVLNDRPTNTGELFF
v_gene: TRBV4-3; abundance: many; d_gene: -; j_gene: TRBJ2-7; CDR3nt: TGCGCCAGCAGCCATGCCGTGTGGGTAAGACCCCACGAGCAGTACTTC; CDR3aa: CASSHAVWVRPHEQYF
v_gene: TRBV30; abundance: -; d_gene: TRBD1; j_gene: TRBJ1-5; CDR3nt: TGTGCCTGGAGTCGTGGGACAGATAGCAATCAGCCCCAGCATTTT; CDR3aa: CAWSRGTDSNQPQHF
v_gene: TRBV23-1; abundance: -; d_gene: TRBD1; j_gene: TRBJ1-5; CDR3nt: TGCGCCAGCAGTCAATCGACAGGGCGGCTCCAGCCCCAGCATTTT; CDR3aa: CASSQSTGRLQPQHF
v_gene: TRBV29-1; abundance: -; d_gene: -; j_gene: TRBJ1-2; CDR3nt: TGCAGCGTTGAAGATCTTGACAGGCGGGGCTACACCTTC; CDR3aa: CSVEDLDRRGYTF
v_gene: TRBV4-1; abundance: -; d_gene: -; j_gene: TRBJ1-1; CDR3nt: TGCGCCAGCAGCCAAGAAAGAAGAACTGAAGCTTTCTTT; CDR3aa: CASSQERRTEAFF
v_gene: TRBV13; abundance: -; d_gene: -; j_gene: TRBJ2-3; CDR3nt: TGTGCCAGCAGCTTAGGCACAGATACGCAGTATTTT; CDR3aa: CASSLGTDTQYF
v_gene: TRBV10-3; abundance: once; d_gene: -; j_gene: TRBJ1-6; CDR3nt: TGTGCCGTCTTGGGGGGTAATAATTCACCCCTCCACTTT; CDR3aa: CAVLGGNNSPLHF
v_gene: TRBV10-2; abundance: -; d_gene: -; j_gene: TRBJ2-7; CDR3nt: TGCGCCAGCAGTGAGCCAGGGTCCTACGAGCAGTACTTC; CDR3aa: CASSEPGSYEQYF
v_gene: TRBV30; abundance: -; d_gene: TRBD1; j_gene: TRBJ2-1; CDR3nt: TGTGCCTGGAGTGTAGGGACAGGAGACAATGAGCAGTTCTTC; CDR3aa: CAWSVGTGDNEQFF
v_gene: TRBV29-1; abundance: few; d_gene: -; j_gene: TRBJ2-1; CDR3nt: TGCAGCGTTGTCGGGGGTGAGCAGTTCTTC; CDR3aa: CSVVGGEQFF
v_gene: TRBV7-2; abundance: -; d_gene: TRBD1; j_gene: TRBJ1-1; CDR3nt: TGTGCCAGCAGTCCCCGCGGGACAGCCTTGGGGAACACTGAAGCTTTCTTT; CDR3aa: CASSPRGTALGNTEAFF
v_gene: TRBV4-3; abundance: few; d_gene: TRBD1; j_gene: TRBJ2-1; CDR3nt: TGCGCCAGCAGCCAACGGGACAGGGTGGGCGAGCAGTTCTTC; CDR3aa: CASSQRDRVGEQFF
v_gene: TRBV4-3; abundance: -; d_gene: TRBD1; j_gene: TRBJ2-5; CDR3nt: TGCGCCAGCAGCCAAGATAGGACAGGGTACCAAGAGACCCAGTACTTC; CDR3aa: CASSQDRTGYQETQYF
v_gene: TRBV25-1; abundance: -; d_gene: -; j_gene: TRBJ2-7; CDR3nt: TGTGCCAGCAGTGAATGGGGGCTATGGGAGCAGTACTTC; CDR3aa: CASSEWGLWEQYF
v_gene: TRBV6-5; abundance: -; d_gene: -; j_gene: TRBJ2-7; CDR3nt: TGTGCCAGCAGTTACTCGGGTAGCCGAAATGTCTTCGAGCAGTACTTC; CDR3aa: CASSYSGSRNVFEQYF
v_gene: TRBV7-3; abundance: few; d_gene: -; j_gene: TRBJ2-2; CDR3nt: TGTGCCAGCAGCTTAACAGGGACCGGGGAGCTGTTTTTT; CDR3aa: CASSLTGTGELFF
v_gene: TRBV9; abundance: -; d_gene: TRBD1; j_gene: TRBJ1-4; CDR3nt: TGTGCCAGCAGCGACCCAGACAGGGGGCGAGATGAAAAACTGTTTTTT; CDR3aa: CASSDPDRGRDEKLFF
v_gene: TRBV7-9; abundance: few; d_gene: -; j_gene: TRBJ2-2; CDR3nt: TGTGCCAGCAGCCTGGGGGCCGGGGAGCTGTTTTTT; CDR3aa: CASSLGAGELFF
v_gene: TRBV6-1; abundance: -; d_gene: -; j_gene: TRBJ2-2; CDR3nt: TGTGCCAGCAGGTCCATAACCAACACCGGGGAGCTGTTTTTT; CDR3aa: CASRSITNTGELFF
v_gene: TRBV9; abundance: -; d_gene: -; j_gene: TRBJ1-1; CDR3nt: TGTGCCAGCAGCCCTGTTACAGACACTGAAGCTTTCTTT; CDR3aa: CASSPVTDTEAFF
v_gene: TRBV30; abundance: few; d_gene: -; j_gene: TRBJ1-2; CDR3nt: TGTGCCTGGAGTGTTGTGGACGGCGGGGGCTACACCTTC; CDR3aa: CAWSVVDGGGYTF
v_gene: TRBV19; abundance: -; d_gene: -; j_gene: TRBJ1-1; CDR3nt: TGTGCCAGTTCACAGTTGAACACTGAAGCTTTCTTT; CDR3aa: CASSQLNTEAFF
v_gene: TRBV4-3; abundance: -; d_gene: -; j_gene: TRBJ2-1; CDR3nt: TGCGCCAGCAGCTCAAGCCAGGAGGGGGTTAACTACAATGAGCAGTTCTTC; CDR3aa: CASSSSQEGVNYNEQFF
v_gene: TRBV27; abundance: -; d_gene: -; j_gene: TRBJ2-7; CDR3nt: TGTGCCAGCAGTCTTGACGCAGGGAACCACTACGAGCAGTACTTC; CDR3aa: CASSLDAGNHYEQYF
v_gene: TRBV7-2; abundance: -; d_gene: -; j_gene: TRBJ1-1; CDR3nt: TGTGCCACAACAATTGGGATTACTGAAGCTTTCTTT; CDR3aa: CATTIGITEAFF
v_gene: TRBV7-2; abundance: -; d_gene: -; j_gene: TRBJ1-1; CDR3nt: TGTGCCAGCAGCTTGGTGGCTTTCTTT; CDR3aa: CASSLVAFF
v_gene: TRBV2; abundance: -; d_gene: -; j_gene: TRBJ2-5; CDR3nt: TGTGCCAGCAGAAGGGTTATGGAGACCCAGTACTTC; CDR3aa: CASRRVMETQYF
v_gene: TRBV11-2; abundance: -; d_gene: -; j_gene: TRBJ2-7; CDR3nt: TGTGCCAGCAGCTTTACGCCAACGGGGGACGAGCAGTACTTC; CDR3aa: CASSFTPTGDEQYF
v_gene: TRBV30; abundance: -; d_gene: TRBD1; j_gene: TRBJ1-1; CDR3nt: TGTGCCTGTACACAGGGGGCGCGGGGTGAAGCTTTCTTT; CDR3aa: CACTQGARGEAFF
v_gene: TRBV7-2; abundance: -; d_gene: -; j_gene: TRBJ1-1; CDR3nt: TGTGCCAGCAGCTTACGTTCTATGAACACTGAAGCTTTCTTT; CDR3aa: CASSLRSMNTEAFF
v_gene: TRBV29-1; abundance: -; d_gene: TRBD2; j_gene: TRBJ2-3; CDR3nt: TGCAGCGCTAGCGGGGGGGAATCCGGTAGTGGCACAGATACGCAGTATTTT; CDR3aa: CSASGGESGSGTDTQYF
v_gene: TRBV9; abundance: -; d_gene: -; j_gene: TRBJ2-7; CDR3nt: TGTGCCAGCAGCCCTCAGGGGGGTATTTCCTACGAGCAGTACTTC; CDR3aa: CASSPQGGISYEQYF
v_gene: TRBV29-1; abundance: -; d_gene: -; j_gene: TRBJ1-1; CDR3nt: TGCAGCGTTGAAGATGGGATGGGGAAAACTTTCTTT; CDR3aa: CSVEDGMGKTFF
v_gene: TRBV13; abundance: -; d_gene: TRBD1; j_gene: TRBJ2-1; CDR3nt: TGTGCCAGCAGCTCACAGGGGTCGGGCTACAATGAGCAGTTCTTC; CDR3aa: CASSSQGSGYNEQFF
v_gene: TRBV30; abundance: once; d_gene: TRBD1; j_gene: TRBJ2-7; CDR3nt: TGTGCCTGGAGTAGTGGACAGGGGAACGAGCAGTACTTC; CDR3aa: CAWSSGQGNEQYF
v_gene: TRBV5-1; abundance: few; d_gene: TRBD1; j_gene: TRBJ2-7; CDR3nt: TGCGCCAGCAGCCTCGGACAGGGGGCCTACGAGCAGTACTTC; CDR3aa: CASSLGQGAYEQYF
v_gene: TRBV5-1; abundance: few; d_gene: -; j_gene: TRBJ2-2; CDR3nt: TGCGCCAGCAGCTCGGAAACAGGGAACACCGGGGAGCTGTTTTTT; CDR3aa: CASSSETGNTGELFF
v_gene: TRBV15; abundance: once; d_gene: -; j_gene: TRBJ1-5; CDR3nt: TGTGCCACCAGCAGATCAGGGCAGCCCCAGCATTTT; CDR3aa: CATSRSGQPQHF
v_gene: TRBV9; abundance: -; d_gene: TRBD1; j_gene: TRBJ1-1; CDR3nt: TGTGCCAGCAGCCCCTGGGCGGACAGGCCTGAAGCTTTCTTT; CDR3aa: CASSPWADRPEAFF
v_gene: TRBV20-1; abundance: -; d_gene: TRBD1; j_gene: TRBJ1-1; CDR3nt: TGCAGTGCTACTAACAGGGGGCAAGCTTTCTTT; CDR3aa: CSATNRGQAFF